Below are 15 T cell receptor beta chains sequenced from a single sample in a study of identical twins. TCRdb reprocessed the 5' RACE reads with MiXCR, giving one entry per CDR3 protein. This sample carries 210,000 or so distinct CDR3 sequences, 15% of them seen once, and the ten largest clones take about 38%. Another study also made use of these data, one on T cells expressing NK-cell markers.

Sequencing was performed on CD8+ T cells sorted from blood. The receptors here all came from a woman younger than 35 in good health.

CDR3 protein: CASTEGGGSTDTQYF. CDR3 DNA: TGTGCCAGCACCGAGGGGGGCGGCAGCACAGATACGCAGTATTTT. V and J are TRBV9 and TRBJ2-3; TRBD1 or TRBD2 may be the D gene (6 bases each). The CDR3 runs 15 residues. CDR1 is SGDLS and CDR2 is YYNGEE in the germline V gene. V lost 6 bases and J lost 0, with 14 bases in between.

The chain is built from TRBV7-9 and TRBJ2-5; D might be TRBD2 (5 bases). Germline CDR1 SEHNR, CDR2 FQNEAQ (reference sequence). The CDR3 sequence is 15 residues long. V was pared by 4 bases and J by 1 base, with 13 bases between. CDR3 coding DNA: TGTGCCAGCAGCTCCGAACTAGAGATCCAAGAGACCCAGTACTTC. Its translation is CASSSELEIQETQYF.

The V gene is TRBV9, the J gene TRBJ2-2, with D possibly TRBD1 on 5 matching bases. Looked up from germline, CDR1 is SGDLS and CDR2 is YYNGEE. Trimming removed 3 bases from V and 5 bases from J, with 17 bases in between. The CDR3 loop spans 16 amino acids. CDR3 bases: TGTGCCAGCAGCGAGGGGATAGCTACGATAACCGGGGAGCTGTTTTTT. Its protein is CASSEGIATITGELFF.

The chain carries TRBV18 and TRBJ2-1; TRBD1 aligns across 8 bases. V was pared by 3 bases and J by 9 bases, with 13 bases of the junction left unmatched. The CDR3 consists of 16 residues. CDR1 is KGHSH and CDR2 is LQKENI in the germline V gene. CDR3 in amino acids: CASSPWDRQMGGEQFF. In DNA form, the CDR3 reads TGTGCCAGCTCACCGTGGGACAGGCAAATGGGTGGTGAGCAGTTCTTC.

This clonotype was seen a few times. V gene TRBV12-3 or TRBV12-4 combines with J gene TRBJ2-1; possibly TRBD2 for D (5 bases). V lost 7 bases and J 7 bases, leaving 14 bases between the germline ends. The CDR3 length is 13 residues. The CDR3 bases are TGTGCCAGCACCCTGGGAGAGCCTAATGAGCAGTTCTTC. The encoded protein is CASTLGEPNEQFF.

CDR3 residues: CASSLALAALSYNEQFF. CDR3 sequence (DNA): TGTGCCAGCAGCTTGGCTCTAGCGGCCCTATCCTACAATGAGCAGTTCTTC. The chain recombines TRBV7-9 with TRBJ2-1, with TRBD2 identical over 7 bases. V dropped 3 bases and J dropped 1; count of bases not matched to a gene: 9. There are 17 residues in the CDR3. CDR1 is SEHNR and CDR2 is FQNEAQ in the germline V gene (reference sequence).

The table lists this clonotype with a few counts. The chain combines TRBV6-2 or TRBV6-3 with TRBJ1-1; D gene uncertain. Trimming took off 5 bases at V and 0 bases at J, with 10 bases between the two ends. Germline V lookup: CDR1 MNHEY, CDR2 SVGEGT. The CDR3 runs 14 residues. This chain's CDR3 is CASSVIFVNTEAFF. The CDR3 nucleotides read TGTGCCAGCAGTGTCATCTTTGTGAACACTGAAGCTTTCTTT.

The chain links TRBV3-1 to TRBJ2-3, with D possibly TRBD1 on 5 matching bases. Trimming removed 6 bases from V and 2 bases from J, with 18 bases in between. This CDR3 is 16 amino acids long. Germline V gives CDR1 LGHDT, CDR2 YNNKEL (reference sequence). CDR3 residues: CASSPPCDSDTDTQYF. The CDR3 DNA sequence: TGTGCCAGCAGTCCTCCGTGCGACAGTGACACAGATACGCAGTATTTT.

The chain combines TRBV7-6 with TRBJ2-2, with D possibly TRBD2 on 5 matching bases. The length of the CDR3 is 16 residues. The germline CDR1 and CDR2 sequences are SGHVS and FNYEAQ. V was shortened by 1 base and J by 5 bases, with 14 bases between the two germline ends. This CDR3 reads CASSLVLGGSTGELFF. DNA for the CDR3: TGTGCCAGCAGCTTAGTCTTGGGTGGGAGTACCGGGGAGCTGTTTTTT. Full variable domain (missing parts from reference TRBV7-6 and TRBJ2-2): GAGVSQSPRYKVTKRGQDVALRCDPISGHVSLYWYRQALGQGPEFLTYFNYEAQQDKSGLPNDRFSAERPEGSISTLTIQRTEQRDSAMYRCASSLVLGGSTGELFFGEGSRLTVL.

This clonotype turned up a few times. The DNA of the CDR3 is TGCAGTGCTAGAGAAGGGGACAGACACTACGAGCAGTACTTC. Its protein is CSAREGDRHYEQYF. This chain joins TRBV20-1 and TRBJ2-7, with 7 positions matching TRBD1. Germline V gene data show CDR1 as DFQATT and CDR2 as SNEGSKA (reference sequence). The CDR3 consists of 14 residues. V lost 0 bases and J lost 3; bases outside the gene matches: 5.

The CDR3 sequence: CAISDKTGEANYGYTF. For the CDR3, the DNA is TGTGCCATCAGTGACAAGACAGGGGAGGCCAACTATGGCTACACCTTC. The chain combines TRBV10-3 with TRBJ1-2; TRBD1 matches 8 bases. In germline, CDR1 is ENHRY, CDR2 SYGVKD. The CDR3 loop spans 16 amino acids. V was clipped by 3 bases and J by 2 bases; unmatched bases: 8.

The chain joins TRBV6-2 or TRBV6-3 to TRBJ2-7, with TRBD2 matching over 7 bases. This CDR3 is built from 14 residues. V was clipped by 5 bases and J by 3 bases; unmatched bases: 7. Germline V gene sequence: CDR1 MNHEY, CDR2 SVGEGT. The CDR3 spells CASSPAGESYEQYF. CDR3 DNA: TGTGCCAGCAGTCCGGCGGGAGAGAGCTACGAGCAGTACTTC.

A few counts support this clonotype. The genes are TRBV15 and TRBJ2-1; D not certain. V was pared by 1 base and J by 3 bases, with 4 bases between. Germline V gives CDR1 LNHNV, CDR2 YYDKDF (reference sequence). This CDR3 has 13 amino acids. CDR3 sequence reads: CATSRGDYNEQFF. In DNA form, the CDR3 reads TGTGCCACCAGCAGAGGTGACTACAATGAGCAGTTCTTC.

This clonotype appeared a few times. CDR3 residues: CASSLVVGNYPHNEQFF. The DNA for the CDR3 is TGTGCCAGCAGCTTAGTCGTCGGAAACTACCCCCACAATGAGCAGTTCTTC. The V and J genes are TRBV11-3 and TRBJ2-1; D call uncertain. Germline V CDR1 and CDR2: SGHNT, YENEEA. V lost 1 base, J lost 5 bases, and 18 bases lay in between. This CDR3 is built from 17 residues.

This chain links TRBV27 with TRBJ2-7, with D unclear. The CDR3 runs 14 residues. Germline-derived CDR1 and CDR2 are MNHEY and SMNVEV (reference sequence). V lost 3 bases to trimming and J lost 3 bases, with 12 bases between them. CDR3 in amino acids: CASSFGPKGYEQYF. CDR3 nucleotide sequence: TGTGCCAGCAGTTTTGGGCCAAAGGGCTACGAGCAGTACTTC.